These T cell receptor beta chains were read from a single sample in a study of blood T cell repertoires in COVID-19. Produced via immunoSEQ multiplex PCR; TCRdb's table is partial and in-frame only. The table shows roughly 72,000 clones, with 82% occurring only once. The sample taken for sequencing was peripheral blood. Source of these receptors: a woman of 80 years or more with acute or convalescent COVID-19. The CDR3 runs from the conserved cysteine through the conserved F or W. D genes are given only for firm matches. Only part of the rows carry a size: once, few, many, or a class if the clone is expanded.

>TRBV5-4|TRBD1|TRBJ2-5|-
TGTGCCAGCAGCTCGTGGGACAGGGGAGAGACCCAGTACTTC
CASSSWDRGETQYF
>TRBV28|-|TRBJ2-3|-
TGTGCCAGCAGCTGGGGCCGTCGCACAGATACGCAGTATTTT
CASSWGRRTDTQYF
>TRBV4-3|TRBD1|TRBJ1-5|-
TGCGCCAGCAGCCAAGATGTAGGGGGCTTTGGCAATCAGCCCCAGCATTTT
CASSQDVGGFGNQPQHF
>TRBV6-5|-|TRBJ2-7|-
TGTGCCAGCAGTTACTCGCGGGACAGAAGCTACGAGCAGTACTTC
CASSYSRDRSYEQYF
>TRBV5-4|-|TRBJ2-5|-
TGTGCCAGCAGCTTGACAGCCCAAGAGACCCAGTACTTC
CASSLTAQETQYF
>TRBV4-3|TRBD2|TRBJ2-1|-
TGCGCCAGCAGCCAAGCGTTTGCGGGAGGGCCCCCCTCCTACAATGAGCAGTTCTTC
CASSQAFAGGPPSYNEQFF
>TRBV2|-|TRBJ2-3|-
TGTGCCAGCAGCCCAGACAGGGGAGGGGCAGATACGCAGTATTTT
CASSPDRGGADTQYF
>TRBV27|TRBD1|TRBJ2-1|once
TGTGCCAGCAGGGGCGTGGACAGGGGGCGTAGGGATGAGCAGTTCTTC
CASRGVDRGRRDEQFF
>TRBV9|-|TRBJ2-3|-
TGTGCCAGCAGCGTAGACGGTGGGAGCGGTGGAGATACGCAGTATTTT
CASSVDGGSGGDTQYF
>TRBV6-2/TRBV6-3|-|TRBJ1-5|-
TGTGCCAGCAGTTACCCCCCACGGGCCCAGCATTTT
CASSYPPRAQHF
>TRBV19|TRBD2|TRBJ2-1|-
TGTGCCAGTAGTGTAACTAGCGGGAGCAATGAGCAGTTCTTC
CASSVTSGSNEQFF
>TRBV6-5|TRBD1|TRBJ1-1|-
TGTGCCAGCAGTTTTTACAGGGGCACTGAAGCTTTCTTT
CASSFYRGTEAFF
>TRBV19|TRBD1|TRBJ1-5|-
TGTGCCAGTAGTGGGGGACAGGAACGAGGTCAGCCCCAGCATTTT
CASSGGQERGQPQHF
>TRBV30|TRBD2|TRBJ2-7|-
TGTGCCTGGAGTAAGGGACTAGCGGGAGGAGACGAGCAGTACTTC
CAWSKGLAGGDEQYF
>TRBV11-2|TRBD2|TRBJ2-3|-
TGTGCCAGCAGGGGACTAGCGGGAGATGGGAGTACGCAGTATTTT
CASRGLAGDGSTQYF
>TRBV6-7|-|TRBJ2-3|-
TGTGCGCATCCCCCACCAGGGCCCTGCACAGATACGCAGTATTTT
CAHPPPGPCTDTQYF
>TRBV5-1|-|TRBJ1-4|-
TGCGCCAGCAGCTTGAGAGGGGGTCTAAATGAAAAACTGTTTTTT
CASSLRGGLNEKLFF
>TRBV4-1|TRBD1|TRBJ2-3|-
TGCGCCAGCAGCCAAGATGACAGGGGATTCCCAGATACGCAGTATTTT
CASSQDDRGFPDTQYF
>TRBV7-8|TRBD2|TRBJ2-7|-
TGTGCCAGCAGCTTTAGGCAGACCCCGGGACTACAAGGATACTACGAGCAGTACTTC
CASSFRQTPGLQGYYEQYF
>TRBV7-2|TRBD2|TRBJ2-1|few
TGTGCCAGCAGCTTTGCTAGCGGGAGCAATGAGCAGTTCTTC
CASSFASGSNEQFF
>TRBV19|TRBD1|TRBJ1-5|-
TGTGCCAGTAGTATGTGGCAGGGGGCGGGTCAGCCCCAGCATTTT
CASSMWQGAGQPQHF
>TRBV5-5|-|TRBJ2-7|-
TGTGCCAGCAGCTTCCCTCTTAGCTCCTACGAGCAGTACTTC
CASSFPLSSYEQYF
>TRBV7-9|TRBD1|TRBJ1-2|-
TGTGCCAGCAGCTTGGGGGGACAGGGGTATGGCTACACCTTC
CASSLGGQGYGYTF
>TRBV7-2|-|TRBJ1-6|-
TGTGCCAGCAGCTCTTGGGCGGGCCCCAGCTCCTATAATTCACCCCTCCACTTT
CASSSWAGPSSYNSPLHF
>TRBV7-8|-|TRBJ1-2|-
TGTGCCAGCAGCTTATTGGGCGGGGGGCGAAACTATGGCTACACCTTC
CASSLLGGGRNYGYTF
>TRBV10-1|-|TRBJ1-1|-
TGCGCCAGCAGTATTTCCAGGGGTATGGGCACTGAAGCTTTCTTT
CASSISRGMGTEAFF
>TRBV25-1|-|TRBJ2-7|-
TGTGCCAGCAGTGCCGACAACTACGAGCAGTACTTC
CASSADNYEQYF
>TRBV7-9|TRBD1|TRBJ1-4|-
TGTGCCAGCAGCTTAGGCCAGGGGGCGGCTAATGAAAAACTGTTTTTT
CASSLGQGAANEKLFF
>TRBV19|-|TRBJ2-3|-
TGTGCCAGTAGTCCTTCACATTATAGCACAGATACGCAGTATTTT
CASSPSHYSTDTQYF
>TRBV5-1|TRBD2|TRBJ2-7|-
TGCGCCAGCAGCTTCCGCAGCGGGACCCCCTACGAGCAGTACTTC
CASSFRSGTPYEQYF
>TRBV3-1/TRBV3-2|-|TRBJ2-7|-
TGTGCCAGCAGCCAAGCAGCGGCAGGGGCGAACGCGGAGCAGTACTTC
CASSQAAAGANAEQYF
>TRBV6-2/TRBV6-3|-|TRBJ2-3|-
TGTGCCAGCAGCCTTGGACAGTTCACAGATACGCAGTATTTT
CASSLGQFTDTQYF
>TRBV6-4|TRBD1|TRBJ2-1|-
TGTGCCAGCAGCCTCGGGACAGCCTCCTACAATGAGCAGTTCTTC
CASSLGTASYNEQFF
>TRBV28|TRBD1|TRBJ2-7|-
TGTGCCAGCAGTTTATTGGACAGGGCCGGAGAGCAGTACTTC
CASSLLDRAGEQYF
>TRBV7-2|TRBD2|TRBJ2-1|-
TGTGCCAGCAGCCCAACTAGCGGGAGGGCCAATGAGCAGTTCTTC
CASSPTSGRANEQFF
>TRBV12-5|-|TRBJ1-1|-
TGTGCTAGTGGTTCATGGGGGGCTGAAGCTTTCTTT
CASGSWGAEAFF
>TRBV7-6|-|TRBJ2-7|-
TGTGCCAGCAGCTTAGGACAGCACTACGAGCAGTACTTC
CASSLGQHYEQYF
>TRBV19|-|TRBJ2-1|-
TGTGCCAGTAGTCCTTTGGCGGGAGAGCAGTTCTTC
CASSPLAGEQFF
>TRBV15|-|TRBJ1-1|-
TGTGCCACCAGCAGAGATTGGGCTTTTGTGGCTGAAGCTTTCTTT
CATSRDWAFVAEAFF
>TRBV15|-|TRBJ1-1|-
TGTGCCACCAGCAGAGATCGGAGGGGTGGCACTGAAGCTTTCTTT
CATSRDRRGGTEAFF
>TRBV6-5|-|TRBJ1-5|-
TGTGCCAGCAGTTTCTCGTCGGGAAATCAGCCCCAGCATTTT
CASSFSSGNQPQHF
>TRBV7-6|-|TRBJ2-3|-
TGTGCCAGCAGCTTAAGATCAGCGGGCAGCACAGATACGCAGTATTTT
CASSLRSAGSTDTQYF
>TRBV29-1|TRBD2|TRBJ2-1|once
TGCAGCGTTGGACGAAAAATTAGCGGGAGGCCCGGAGAGCAGTTCTTC
CSVGRKISGRPGEQFF
>TRBV18|TRBD2|TRBJ2-7|-
TGTGCCAGCTCACTCAAGACTAGCGGGGGATACGAGCAGTACTTC
CASSLKTSGGYEQYF
>TRBV7-9|-|TRBJ1-1|-
TGTGCCAGCAGCTTAACTGGGGGCGAAGCTTTCTTT
CASSLTGGEAFF
>TRBV5-5|-|TRBJ1-1|few
TGTGCCAGCAGCGCCACAGGGCAAAACACTGAAGCTTTCTTT
CASSATGQNTEAFF
>TRBV5-1|TRBD1|TRBJ1-1|-
TGCGCCAGCAGCTACGGGACAGGGCGTTCCATAGGCATGAACACTGAAGCTTTCTTT
CASSYGTGRSIGMNTEAFF
>TRBV9|-|TRBJ2-1|-
TGTGCCAGCAGCGTAGAACTCGCCACTTACAATGAGCAGTTCTTC
CASSVELATYNEQFF
>TRBV5-1|TRBD1|TRBJ1-2|-
TGCGCCAGCAGCACGACAGGGAGAGGCTACACCTTC
CASSTTGRGYTF
>TRBV30|TRBD1|TRBJ1-2|-
TGTGCCTGGAGTGCAAGACAGGGCGACTATGGCTACACCTTC
CAWSARQGDYGYTF
>TRBV4-3|-|TRBJ2-5|-
TGCGCCAGCAGCCAAGAGGCCTCCACGGGGACCCAGTACTTC
CASSQEASTGTQYF
>TRBV19|-|TRBJ2-3|-
TGTGCCAGTAGTAGCGACGGGACTTCTAGCACAGATACGCAGTATTTT
CASSSDGTSSTDTQYF
>TRBV5-5|-|TRBJ2-7|-
TGTGCCAGCAGCTGGACAACCTACGAGCAGTACTTC
CASSWTTYEQYF
>TRBV5-1|TRBD2|TRBJ2-5|-
TGCGCCAGCAGCTCCGGGACTAGCGGGAGCGGGGAAGAGACCCAGTACTTC
CASSSGTSGSGEETQYF
>TRBV10-3|-|TRBJ2-3|-
TGTGCCACGGCGGCGGGTATTGGCGAGTATTTT
CATAAGIGEYF
>TRBV28|TRBD2|TRBJ2-5|-
TGTGCCAGCAGTTTAGCGGGACTAGCGGGTAGCCAAGAGACCCAGTACTTC
CASSLAGLAGSQETQYF
>TRBV6-1|-|TRBJ2-5|few
TGTGCCAGCAGTGAAGCGGGATACAGGTCGGAGACCCAGTACTTC
CASSEAGYRSETQYF
>TRBV7-2|TRBD2|TRBJ2-1|-
TGTGCCAGCAGCTTAGCGGGCGGGAGGACATACAATGAGCAGTTCTTC
CASSLAGGRTYNEQFF
>TRBV27|-|TRBJ2-2|-
TGTGCCAGCACCTCGAACGCGGGGACGAACACCGGGGAGCTGTTTTTT
CASTSNAGTNTGELFF